Sequencing of this T cell receptor (beta chain) was carried out in a study of T cell responses to AZD1222 COVID-19 vaccine. Whole-study findings and limits: Only after the peak T cell response were repertoires sampled. Nearly half of the spike-specific TCRs reportedly recognize variant regions that carry no mutations. Spike-wide vaccine-associated CD4 TCRs dominated at 160-218 and 743-854.

Turning to this clone: Its antigen is still unknown.

This CDR3 is 16 amino acids long. V was shortened by 1 base and J by 4 bases, with 14 bases between the two germline ends. Germline V lookup: CDR1 LNHDA, CDR2 SQIVND (reference sequence). Using immunoSEQ multiplex PCR, the repertoire was profiled, and TCRdb retains in-frame clones only, with some absent. Among 95,000 to 110,000 clones listed, approximately 88% were seen once. This sequence was found in an adult in good health. The starting material was peripheral blood, obtained on day 0 of AZD1222 vaccination. The chain recombines TRBV19 with TRBJ2-1, with a possible D match to TRBD1 (7 bases). As DNA, the CDR3 is TGTGCCAGTAGTATAGGGAGGGGGCCCTTATACAATGAGCAGTTCTTC. Residues: CASSIGRGPLYNEQFF.